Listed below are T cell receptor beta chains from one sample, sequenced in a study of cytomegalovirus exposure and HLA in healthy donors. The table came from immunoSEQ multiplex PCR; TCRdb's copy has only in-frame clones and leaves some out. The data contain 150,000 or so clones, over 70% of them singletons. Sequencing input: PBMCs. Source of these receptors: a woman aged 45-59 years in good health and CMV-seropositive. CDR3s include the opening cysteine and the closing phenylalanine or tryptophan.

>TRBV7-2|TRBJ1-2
CASSDDRIYGYTF
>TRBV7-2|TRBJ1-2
CASSPRSSSYGYTF
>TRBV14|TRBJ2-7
CASSQGLSPPLLHEQYF
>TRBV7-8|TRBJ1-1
CASSLGDRNTEAFF
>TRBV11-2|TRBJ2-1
CASSFGLLDNEQFF
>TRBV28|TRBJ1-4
CASSPTTGGREKLFF
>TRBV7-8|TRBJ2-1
CASSRLDNPSYNEQFF
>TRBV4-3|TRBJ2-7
CASSQDWAGGISEQYF
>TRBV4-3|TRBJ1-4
CASSQDEEGQARQTRLWKLFF
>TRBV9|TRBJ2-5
CASSQSGQDQETQYF
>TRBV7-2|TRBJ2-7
CASSPRDRGLDEQYF
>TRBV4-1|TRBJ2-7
CASSQGRLTGGAPYEQYF
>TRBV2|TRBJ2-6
CASRVQSGANVLTF
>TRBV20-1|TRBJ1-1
CSAMTNTEAFF
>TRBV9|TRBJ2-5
CASSVSGGETQYF
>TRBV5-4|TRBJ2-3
CASSSRGDRGTDTQYF
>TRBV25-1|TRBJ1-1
CASRPTVPF
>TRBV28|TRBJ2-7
CASSLSLAGSYEQYF
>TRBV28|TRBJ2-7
CASSEPGQGYEQYF
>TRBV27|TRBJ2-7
CASSTLAGEQYF
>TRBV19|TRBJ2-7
CASSPRGQLSSYEQYF
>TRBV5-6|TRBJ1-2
CASRGADSLYYGYTF